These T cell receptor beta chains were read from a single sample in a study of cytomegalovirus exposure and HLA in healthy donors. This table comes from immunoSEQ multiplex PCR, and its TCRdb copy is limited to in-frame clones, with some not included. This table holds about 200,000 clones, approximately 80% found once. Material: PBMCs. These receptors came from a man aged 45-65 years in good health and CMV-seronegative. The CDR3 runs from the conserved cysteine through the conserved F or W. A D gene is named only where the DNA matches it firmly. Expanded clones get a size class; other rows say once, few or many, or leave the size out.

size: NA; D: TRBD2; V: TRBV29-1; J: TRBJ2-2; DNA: TGCAGCGTCACTCGACTAGCGGGAGGAACCGGGGAGCTGTTTTTT; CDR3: CSVTRLAGGTGELFF
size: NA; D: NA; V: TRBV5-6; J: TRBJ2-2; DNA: TGTGCCAGCAGCTTGAACACGAACACCGGGGAGCTGTTTTTT; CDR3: CASSLNTNTGELFF
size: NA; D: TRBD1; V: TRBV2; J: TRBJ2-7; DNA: TGTGCCGGCGGACAGGGGGGCCTTTACGAGCAGTACTTC; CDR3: CAGGQGGLYEQYF
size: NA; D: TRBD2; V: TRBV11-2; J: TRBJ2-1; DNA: TGTGCCAGCGGGGGACTAGCGGGAGGAGGGAATGAGCAGTTCTTC; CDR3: CASGGLAGGGNEQFF
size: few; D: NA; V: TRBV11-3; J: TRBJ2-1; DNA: TGTGCCAGCAGCCCCTCAGGAGGCAGATTCAATGAGCAGTTCTTC; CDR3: CASSPSGGRFNEQFF
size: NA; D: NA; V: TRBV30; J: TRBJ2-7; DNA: TGTGCCTGGGGAGGCAGGGGGGACGAGCAGTACTTC; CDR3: CAWGGRGDEQYF
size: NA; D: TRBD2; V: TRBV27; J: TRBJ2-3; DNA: TGTGCCAGCAGAACGGGACTAGCGGACCGGAGGACAGATACGCAGTATTTT; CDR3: CASRTGLADRRTDTQYF
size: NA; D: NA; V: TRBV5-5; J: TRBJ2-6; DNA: TGTGCCAGCAGCTTGGCTCTACCTGGGGCCAACGTCCTGACTTTC; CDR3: CASSLALPGANVLTF
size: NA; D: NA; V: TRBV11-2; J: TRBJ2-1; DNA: TGTGCCAGCAGCTTAACAGGGGAGCAGTTCTTC; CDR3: CASSLTGEQFF
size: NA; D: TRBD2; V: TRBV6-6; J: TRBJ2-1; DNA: TGTGCCAGCAGTTGGGGACTAGCGGGAGTTGCGGATGAGCAGTTCTTC; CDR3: CASSWGLAGVADEQFF
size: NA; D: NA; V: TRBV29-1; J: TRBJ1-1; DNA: TGCAGCGGCGAGGTGGCGAACACTGAAGCTTTCTTT; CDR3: CSGEVANTEAFF
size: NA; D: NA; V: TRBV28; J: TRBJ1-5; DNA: TGTGCCAGCACTGAGGACAGCTCCAATCAGCCCCAGCATTTT; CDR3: CASTEDSSNQPQHF
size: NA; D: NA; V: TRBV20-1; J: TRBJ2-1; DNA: TGCAGTGCTATAACAAACAATGAGCAGTTCTTC; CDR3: CSAITNNEQFF
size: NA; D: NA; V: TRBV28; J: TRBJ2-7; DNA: TGTGCCAGCAGTTTACCGAACAGGGACGAGCAGTACTTC; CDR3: CASSLPNRDEQYF
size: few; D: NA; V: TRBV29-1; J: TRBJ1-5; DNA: TGCAGCGTTGAAGGGGGGCAAAATCAGCCCCAGCATTTT; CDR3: CSVEGGQNQPQHF
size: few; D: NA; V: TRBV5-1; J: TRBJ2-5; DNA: TGCGCCAGCAGTTCGGGGGACCAAGAGACCCAGTACTTC; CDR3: CASSSGDQETQYF
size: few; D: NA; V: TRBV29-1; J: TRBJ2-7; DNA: TGCAGCGTTGAGATGTCGGTCGCGGGGGAGCAGTACTTC; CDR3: CSVEMSVAGEQYF
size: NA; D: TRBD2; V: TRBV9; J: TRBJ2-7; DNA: TGTGCCAGCAGCGTAGACCCTAGCGGGTCTTACGAGCAGTACTTC; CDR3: CASSVDPSGSYEQYF
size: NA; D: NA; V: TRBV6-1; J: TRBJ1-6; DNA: TGTGCCAGCATGAGTCAGAGAGGGAATTCACCCCTCCACTTT; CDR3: CASMSQRGNSPLHF
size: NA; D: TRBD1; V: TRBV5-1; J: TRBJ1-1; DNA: TGCGCCAGCAGCACCTCAGGGGGCGACACTGAAGCTTTCTTT; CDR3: CASSTSGGDTEAFF
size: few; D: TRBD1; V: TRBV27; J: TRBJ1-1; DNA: TGTGCCAGCAGTTTCCGTACAGGGGGCGCCGGGAACACTGAAGCTTTCTTT; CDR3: CASSFRTGGAGNTEAFF
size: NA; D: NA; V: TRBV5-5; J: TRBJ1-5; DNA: TGTGCCAGCAGCTTAATTTATACGACAGGTTTGAATCAGCCCCAGCATTTT; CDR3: CASSLIYTTGLNQPQHF